The present T cell receptor (beta chain) was sequenced within a study of identical twins. The length of the CDR3 is 15 residues. Trimming pared 2 bases from V and 0 bases from J, leaving 7 bases between. CDR1 MDHEN and CDR2 SYDVKM come from the germline V gene. TCRdb re-called the 5' RACE reads with MiXCR, one entry per CDR3 protein. The sample consists of under 900,000 distinct CDR3 sequences, over 9% of them appearing once. Another study also made use of these data, one on yellow fever vaccine responses in identical twins.

The sample comprised PBMCs. The V call is TRBV28, the J call TRBJ1-4; D unclear. The TCR comes from a woman in her late teens or twenties in good health. The DNA for the CDR3 is TGTGCCAGCAGTTTAGAATATGCAACTAATGAAAAACTGTTTTTT. The encoded protein is CASSLEYATNEKLFF.